This T cell receptor beta chain was identified during a study of Ad26.COV2.S vaccination and SARS-CoV-2 variants. Treatment reported: over 15 received Ad26.COV2.S at low or high dose, single or two shots; about five received placebo; per-sample allocation not given. The investigators took samples on day 63 after the first vaccine or placebo injection. The CDR3 is 16 amino acids. The germline CDR1 and CDR2 sequences are MNHEY and SVGEGT. Between the trimmed V and J ends, which lost 6 bases and 0 bases, there was a span of 18 bases. The protocol was immunoSEQ multiplex PCR, while the TCRdb copy is restricted to in-frame clones and leaves out a portion. The sample lists about 350,000 clones; less than 90% were seen once.

V gene TRBV6-2 or TRBV6-3 combines with J gene TRBJ2-7, with D possibly matching TRBD1 (6 bases). The material was peripheral blood, obtained in a trial of Ad26.COV2.S vaccine versus placebo. This TCR came from a person between 18 and 65 years old who received the Ad26.COV2.S COVID-19 vaccine or a placebo. The CDR3 DNA reads as TGTGCCAGCAGCTCCGTGGGGGCGAGGAGCTCCTACGAGCAGTACTTC. This sequence encodes CASSSVGARSSYEQYF.